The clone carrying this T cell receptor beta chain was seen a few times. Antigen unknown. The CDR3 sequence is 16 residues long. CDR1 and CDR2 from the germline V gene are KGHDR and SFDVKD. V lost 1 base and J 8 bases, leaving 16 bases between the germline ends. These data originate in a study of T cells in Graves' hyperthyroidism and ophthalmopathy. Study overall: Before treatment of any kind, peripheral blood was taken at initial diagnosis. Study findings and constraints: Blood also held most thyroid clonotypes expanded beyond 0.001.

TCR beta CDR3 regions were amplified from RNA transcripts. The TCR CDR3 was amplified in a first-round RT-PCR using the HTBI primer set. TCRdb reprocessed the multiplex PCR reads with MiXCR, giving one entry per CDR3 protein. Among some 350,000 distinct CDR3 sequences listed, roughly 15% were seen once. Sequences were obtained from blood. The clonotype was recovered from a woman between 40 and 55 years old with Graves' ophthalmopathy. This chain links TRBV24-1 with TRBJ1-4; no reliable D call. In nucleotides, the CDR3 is TGTGCCACCAGTGATTTCGAAAAACTTCGTCTCGAAAAACTGTTTTTT. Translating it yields CATSDFEKLRLEKLFF.